This T cell receptor (beta chain) was recovered during a study of blood T cell repertoires in COVID-19. Across the whole study: Samples came from the United States, Italy and Spain, spanning acute and convalescent COVID-19. T cells, B-cell-depleted T cells, or PBMCs provided the cDNA or gDNA that served as material.

CDR3 length: 15 residues. From germline, CDR1 is SGHKS and CDR2 YYEKEE (reference sequence). Germline trimming cut 3 bases from V and 3 bases from J; bases unmatched to any gene: 6. A note on this clone: The same CDR3 is also encoded by other DNA sequences in this sample.

Under the authors' procedure: Estimates of nucleated cell counts were drawn from the amplification of reference gene primers. TCRdb's table, derived via immunoSEQ multiplex PCR, lists solely in-frame clones and lacks some. The D gene and trimming were derived from the DNA, and the V and J assignments and clone size from that table. In the table there are more than 85,000 clones, approximately 90% of which are singletons. The V gene is TRBV5-5, the J gene TRBJ2-3; 8 bases line up with TRBD2. The sample taken for sequencing was peripheral blood. The origin of this receptor is a man between 60 and 70 years old with acute or convalescent COVID-19. The CDR3 reads CASSWGLGNTDTQYF. CDR3 nucleotides: TGTGCCAGCAGCTGGGGACTAGGCAATACAGATACGCAGTATTTT.